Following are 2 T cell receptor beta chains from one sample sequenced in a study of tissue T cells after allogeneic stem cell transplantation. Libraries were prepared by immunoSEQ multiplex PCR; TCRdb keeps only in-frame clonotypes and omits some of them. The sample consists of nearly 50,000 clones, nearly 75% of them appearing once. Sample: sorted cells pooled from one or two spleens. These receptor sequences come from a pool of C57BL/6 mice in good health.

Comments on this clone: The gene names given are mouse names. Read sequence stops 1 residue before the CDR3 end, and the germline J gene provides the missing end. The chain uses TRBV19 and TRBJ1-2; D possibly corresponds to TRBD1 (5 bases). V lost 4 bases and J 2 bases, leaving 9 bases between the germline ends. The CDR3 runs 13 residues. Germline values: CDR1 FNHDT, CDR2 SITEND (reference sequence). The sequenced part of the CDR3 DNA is TGTGCCAGCAGTCTCCGACAGAACTCCGACTACACC. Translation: CASSLRQNSDYT. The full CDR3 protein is CASSLRQNSDYTF.

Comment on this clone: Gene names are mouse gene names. The covered CDR3 bases are TGTGCCAGCGGTTGGGACAGGGAGGGCACAGAAGTCTTC. It codes for CASGWDREGTEVF. The entire CDR3 reads CASGWDREGTEVFF. The chain carries TRBV13-2 and TRBJ1-1, with 9 bases aligning to TRBD1. The read ends 1 residue before the CDR3 terminus; that terminus is restored from the germline J gene. Trimming took 4 bases from V and 4 from J; bases not matched to a gene: 5. This CDR3 is built from 14 residues. Germline values: CDR1 NNHNN, CDR2 SYGAGS (reference sequence).